Following are 24 T cell receptor beta chains from one sample sequenced in a study of blood T cell repertoires in COVID-19. The repertoire was sequenced with immunoSEQ multiplex PCR; TCRdb's copy has only in-frame clones and lacks some. The sample has approximately 250,000 clones; roughly 90% are singletons. Sequencing input: peripheral blood. These receptors were obtained from a man aged 25-40 years with active or convalescent COVID-19.

This clone was detected only once. The chain carries TRBV12-3 or TRBV12-4 and TRBJ1-1; D gene ambiguous. The V gene lost 7 bases and the J gene lost 7 bases, with 13 bases spanning the gap. CDR3 length: 12 amino acids. The CDR3 sequence is CASKPWAGEAFF. In DNA, the CDR3 is TGTGCCAGCAAACCTTGGGCGGGTGAAGCTTTCTTT.

J is TRBJ1-2 and V is TRBV19; D perhaps matches TRBD1 (6 bases). The CDR3 is 15 amino acids. Trimming removed 4 bases from V and 2 bases from J, with 14 bases in between. The germline V gene has CDR1 LNHDA and CDR2 SQIVND (reference sequence). The CDR3 is CASSNENRENYGYTF. In DNA, the CDR3 is TGTGCCAGTAGTAATGAAAACAGGGAAAACTATGGCTACACCTTC.

The rearrangement uses TRBV3-1 (or the pseudogene TRBV3-2) and TRBJ2-3, with D perhaps TRBD2 (6 bases). Trimming stripped 4 bases from V and 0 bases from J, with 14 bases between. Germline assignment: CDR1 LGHDT and CDR2 YNNKEL (reference sequence). The CDR3 extends over 16 amino acids. The CDR3 sequence is CASSRGAGLSTDTQYF. The CDR3 DNA follows: TGTGCCAGCAGCCGCGGCGCGGGACTTAGCACAGATACGCAGTATTTT.

The gene calls are TRBV11-2 and TRBJ1-2; 8 positions match TRBD1. Trimming cost V 1 base and J 7 bases; bases outside gene matches: 14. This CDR3 region has 17 residues. Germline-derived CDR1 and CDR2 are SGHAT and FQNNGV. The CDR3 region has the DNA TGTGCCAGCAGCTTAGTCGGCCAGGGGGCGCTTCTGGGTGGCTACACCTTC. Its protein is CASSLVGQGALLGGYTF.

This sequence joins TRBV27 and TRBJ2-7; D is perhaps TRBD1 (5 bases). The CDR3 spans 13 residues. The germline V gene encodes CDR1 MNHEY and CDR2 SMNVEV (reference sequence). V lost 1 base, J lost 6 bases, and 10 bases lay in between. CDR3 sequence reads: CASSLYPGREQYF. The CDR3 nucleotides are TGTGCCAGCAGTTTATACCCAGGGCGCGAGCAGTACTTC.

This chain connects TRBV7-9 to TRBJ2-7; possible D gene TRBD1, 6 bases. CDR3 length equals 14 residues. The ends were cut back, 1 base at V and 1 base at J, with 8 bases in the middle. CDR1 and CDR2 from the germline V gene are SEHNR and FQNEAQ (reference sequence). The CDR3 region has the DNA TGTGCCAGCAGCTTAGACCAGGGGTCCTACGAGCAGTACTTC. Its protein is CASSLDQGSYEQYF.

This chain connects TRBV13 to TRBJ2-5; D remains unclear. V gave up 5 bases and J gave up 5 bases, with 9 bases separating them. This CDR3 spans 12 amino acids. The germline V gene encodes CDR1 PRHDT and CDR2 FYEKMQ (reference sequence). The CDR3 loop reads CASSLDEETQYF. In DNA, the CDR3 is TGTGCCAGCAGCCTAGACGAGGAGACCCAGTACTTC.

This clone came up a few times. CDR3 coding DNA: TGTGCCAGCAGCGGGACAGGGGGGAGTTATGGCTACACCTTC. This codes for CASSGTGGSYGYTF. The chain employs TRBV7-2 and TRBJ1-2; 11 bases agree with TRBD1. The CDR3 extends over 14 amino acids. Per the germline V gene, CDR1 is SGHTA and CDR2 is FQGNSA. The trim removed 5 bases at V and 5 bases at J, leaving 4 bases unmatched.

The chain couples TRBV10-1 to TRBJ1-1; D is unresolved. Germline V CDR1 and CDR2: WNHNN, SYGVQD (reference sequence). This CDR3 is 12 amino acids long. V dropped 5 bases and J dropped 8 bases, with 12 bases sitting between them. The CDR3 sequence: CASSRDRSEAFF. The CDR3 nucleotides read TGCGCCAGCAGTCGGGATCGGTCAGAAGCTTTCTTT.

Of note for this clone: In the same sample, other DNA sequences code for this CDR3. The chain employs TRBV6-5 and TRBJ2-7, with 10 bases that match TRBD1. The CDR3 runs to 15 residues. Germline V CDR1 and CDR2: MNHEY, SVGAGI. The trim removed 2 bases at V and 2 bases at J, leaving 3 bases unmatched. The CDR3 reads CASSYRGQGAYEQYF. DNA of the CDR3: TGTGCCAGCAGTTACCGAGGACAGGGGGCCTACGAGCAGTACTTC.

This clone was counted a single time. The chain links TRBV7-2 to TRBJ2-7, with a weak D call TRBD2 (6 bases). Germline CDR1 reads SGHTA; CDR2 reads FQGNSA. CDR3 size: 14 residues. Trimming took off 0 bases at V and 5 bases at J, with 11 bases between the two ends. The CDR3: CASSLAGGDHEQYF. The CDR3 DNA reads TGTGCCAGCAGCTTAGCGGGCGGGGACCACGAGCAGTACTTC.

This clone was detected only once. The chain links TRBV4-3 to TRBJ2-4, with 7 bases identical to TRBD1. The V and J ends lost 3 bases and 15 bases, in that order; junction bases with no gene match: 8. The CDR3 has 12 residues. The germline CDR1 and CDR2 sequences are LGHNA and YSLEER. The chain's CDR3 is CASSHPPGQMYF. CDR3 coding DNA: TGCGCCAGCAGCCATCCTCCGGGACAGATGTACTTC.

This chain's CDR3 is CASSIGRQFVNYGYTF. The CDR3 region has the DNA TGTGCCAGTAGTATAGGCCGACAGTTCGTAAACTATGGCTACACCTTC. The chain has TRBV19 and TRBJ1-2; perhaps TRBD1 as D (5 bases). The CDR3 is made up of 16 amino acids. Germline assignment: CDR1 LNHDA and CDR2 SQIVND (reference sequence). The germline V and J ends were trimmed by 1 base and 2 bases, with 14 bases remaining between them.

V usage is TRBV3-1 (or the pseudogene TRBV3-2) and J usage is TRBJ2-1; TRBD1 matches 8 bases. V dropped 6 bases and J dropped 7; count of bases not matched to a gene: 8. Germline V gene sequence: CDR1 LGHDT, CDR2 YNNKEL (reference sequence). The CDR3 sequence is 14 residues long. CDR3 coding DNA: TGTGCCAGCAGGCCGGGACAGGCCCTAAATGAGCAGTTCTTC. This sequence encodes CASRPGQALNEQFF.

CDR3 sequence: CAWSRAGGTISYGYTF. The CDR3 coding sequence is TGTGCCTGGAGTAGGGCAGGGGGGACGATCTCCTATGGCTACACCTTC. The chain carries TRBV30 and TRBJ1-2; 7 positions agree with TRBD1. V was clipped by 2 bases and J by 4 bases; unmatched bases: 13. Germline lookup yields CDR1 GTSNPN and CDR2 SVGIG (reference sequence). The CDR3 has 16 residues.

The chain links TRBV5-5 to TRBJ1-5, with 7 bases lining up with TRBD1. V lost 4 bases to trimming and J lost 7 bases; unmatched junction nucleotides: 5. This CDR3 region has 13 residues. Per the germline V gene, CDR1 is SGHKS and CDR2 is YYEKEE (reference sequence). The CDR3 sequence is CASSHRGGQPQHF. In nucleotides, the CDR3 is TGTGCCAGCAGCCACAGGGGCGGGCAGCCCCAGCATTTT.

The chain recombines TRBV7-8 with TRBJ1-3, with TRBD1 identical over 11 bases. V gave up 5 bases and J gave up 3 bases; unmatched junction bases: 9. Germline loops: CDR1 SGHVS, CDR2 FQNEAQ. The CDR3 totals 17 residues. The CDR3 is CASSPLGGTGGGNTIYF. CDR3 nucleotide sequence: TGTGCCAGCAGCCCACTAGGTGGGACAGGGGGTGGAAACACCATATATTTT.

V gene TRBV30 combines with J gene TRBJ1-4; the match to TRBD1 covers 8 bases. This CDR3 is built from 14 residues. Trimming took 3 bases from V and 7 from J; bases not matched to a gene: 7. Per the germline V gene, CDR1 is GTSNPN and CDR2 is SVGIG (reference sequence). The CDR3 loop reads CAWSRGGQAEKLFF. DNA of the CDR3: TGTGCCTGGAGCCGAGGGGGACAGGCTGAAAAACTGTTTTTT.

V and J are TRBV18 and TRBJ1-5; D not certain. Germline CDR1 is KGHSH and CDR2 is LQKENI. The CDR3 loop spans 13 amino acids. Trimming removed 6 bases from V and 4 bases from J, with 10 bases in between. CDR3 bases: TGTGCCAGCTCTCCAGAGGAAAATCAGCCCCAGCATTTT. Amino acid sequence: CASSPEENQPQHF.

The chain couples TRBV4-1 to TRBJ1-2; unclear D gene. V gave up 0 bases and J gave up 2 bases, with 10 bases separating them. Germline V gives CDR1 MGHRA, CDR2 YSYEKL. The CDR3 has 15 amino acids. The CDR3, as DNA: TGCGCCAGCAGCCAAGATCAACAGCCCAACTATGGCTACACCTTC. This translates into CASSQDQQPNYGYTF.

The chain links TRBV4-2 to TRBJ2-5, with 12 bases matching TRBD2. Germline values: CDR1 LGHNA, CDR2 YNFKEQ. CDR3 length: 16 residues. The J segment lost 5 bases and the V segment lost 2 bases, leaving 6 bases of the junction unmatched. The CDR3 reads CASSQSGLAGGETQYF. CDR3 coding DNA: TGTGCCAGCAGCCAATCGGGGCTAGCGGGGGGGGAGACCCAGTACTTC.

The chain is built from TRBV2 and TRBJ2-4; 8 bases align to TRBD1. Germline trimming cut 7 bases from V and 3 bases from J; bases unmatched to any gene: 8. The CDR3 is 15 amino acids. Germline values: CDR1 SNHLY, CDR2 FYNNEI. The CDR3 bases are TGTGCCAGCAAGGACAGGGCAGGTGTCAAAAACATTCAGTACTTC. Translated: CASKDRAGVKNIQYF.

This clone occurred a few times. The chain has TRBV19 and TRBJ2-4, with 7 bases aligning to TRBD2. Germline values: CDR1 LNHDA, CDR2 SQIVND (reference sequence). Trimming removed 6 bases from V and 6 bases from J; junction bases left unmatched: 8. The CDR3 length is 14 residues. The CDR3 DNA reads TGTGCCAGTAGACATCCCGGGGGGAGAAACATTCAGTACTTC. Translating gives CASRHPGGRNIQYF.

The chain uses TRBV25-1 and TRBJ1-5; tentative D call: TRBD1 (6 bases). CDR3 length: 14 amino acids. V lost 1 base, J lost 6 bases, and 10 bases lay in between. CDR1 is MGHDK, CDR2 SYGVNS, per germline. The CDR3 DNA sequence: TGTGCCAGCAGTGAATCTCAGGGGTTTCAGCCCCAGCATTTT. Translation: CASSESQGFQPQHF.